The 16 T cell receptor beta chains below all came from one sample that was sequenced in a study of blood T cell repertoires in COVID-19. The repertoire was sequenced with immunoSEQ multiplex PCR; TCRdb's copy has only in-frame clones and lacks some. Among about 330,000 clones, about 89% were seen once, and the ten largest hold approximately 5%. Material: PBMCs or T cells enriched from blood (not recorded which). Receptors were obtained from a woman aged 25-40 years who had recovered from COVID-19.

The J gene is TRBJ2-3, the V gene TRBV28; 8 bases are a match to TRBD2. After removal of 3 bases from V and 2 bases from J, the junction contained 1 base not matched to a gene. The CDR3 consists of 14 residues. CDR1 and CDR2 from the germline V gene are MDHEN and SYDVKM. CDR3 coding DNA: TGTGCCAGCAGTTTTAGCGGGAACACAGATACGCAGTATTTT. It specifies CASSFSGNTDTQYF.

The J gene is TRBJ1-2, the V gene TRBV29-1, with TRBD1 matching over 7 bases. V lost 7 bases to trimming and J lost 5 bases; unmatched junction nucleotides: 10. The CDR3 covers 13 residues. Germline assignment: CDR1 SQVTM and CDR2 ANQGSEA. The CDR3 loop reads CSAEDRVGYGYTF. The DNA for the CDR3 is TGCAGCGCCGAAGACAGGGTTGGTTATGGCTACACCTTC. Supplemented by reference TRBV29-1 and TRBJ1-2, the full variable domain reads SAVISQKPSRDICQRGTSLTIQCQVDSQVTMMFWYRQQPGQSLTLIATANQGSEATYESGFVIDKFPISRPNLTFSTLTVSNMSPEDSSIYLCSAEDRVGYGYTFGSGTRLTVV.

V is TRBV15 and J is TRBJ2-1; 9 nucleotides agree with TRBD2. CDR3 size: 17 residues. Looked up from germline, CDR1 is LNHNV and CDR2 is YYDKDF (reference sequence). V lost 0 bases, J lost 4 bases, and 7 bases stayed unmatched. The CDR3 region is CATSRDRAGGQYNEQFF. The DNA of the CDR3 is TGTGCCACCAGCAGAGATAGAGCGGGGGGTCAGTACAATGAGCAGTTCTTC.

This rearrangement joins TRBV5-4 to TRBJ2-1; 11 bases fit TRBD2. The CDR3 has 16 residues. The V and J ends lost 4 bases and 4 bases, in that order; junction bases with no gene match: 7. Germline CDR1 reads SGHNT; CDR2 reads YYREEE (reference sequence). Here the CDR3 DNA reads TGTGCCAGCAGCCCTTCACTAGCGGGGGAATACAATGAGCAGTTCTTC. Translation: CASSPSLAGEYNEQFF.

This CDR3 is CASSLGLYYEQYF. The CDR3 DNA follows: TGTGCCAGCAGCCTCGGACTGTACTACGAGCAGTACTTC. The V and J genes are TRBV6-5 and TRBJ2-7, with D perhaps matching TRBD2 (5 bases). V lost 6 bases, J lost 3 bases, and 12 bases lay in between. Germline V gene lookup returns CDR1 MNHEY and CDR2 SVGAGI. CDR3 size: 13 residues.

CDR3 DNA sequence: TGTGCCAGCAGGCTTGGGGCAGGGGGTGCCCCAAACACTGAAGCTTTCTTT. Its translation: CASRLGAGGAPNTEAFF. The chain employs TRBV5-5 and TRBJ1-1; the match to TRBD1 covers 7 bases. Losses at the gene ends were 5 bases for V and 2 bases for J; bases not matched to a gene: 15. Per the germline V gene, CDR1 is SGHKS and CDR2 is YYEKEE (reference sequence). The CDR3 totals 17 residues.

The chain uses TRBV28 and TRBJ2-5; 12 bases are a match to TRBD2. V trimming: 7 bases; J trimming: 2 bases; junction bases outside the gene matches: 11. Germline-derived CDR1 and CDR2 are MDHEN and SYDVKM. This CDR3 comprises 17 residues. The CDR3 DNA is TGTGCCAGCACTTTCGGGCAACTAGCGGGGGGACAAGAGACCCAGTACTTC. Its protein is CASTFGQLAGGQETQYF.

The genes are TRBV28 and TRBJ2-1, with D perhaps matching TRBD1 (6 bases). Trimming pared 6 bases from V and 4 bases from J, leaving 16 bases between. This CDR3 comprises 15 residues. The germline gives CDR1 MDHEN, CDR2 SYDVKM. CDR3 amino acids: CASSLGDTGYNEQFF. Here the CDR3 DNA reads TGTGCCAGCAGCCTCGGAGACACAGGGTACAATGAGCAGTTCTTC. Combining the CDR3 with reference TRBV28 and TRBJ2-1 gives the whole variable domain DVKVTQSSRYLVKRTGEKVFLECVQDMDHENMFWYRQDPGLGLRLIYFSYDVKMKEKGDIPEGYSVSREKKERFSLILESASTNQTSMYLCASSLGDTGYNEQFFGPGTRLTVL.

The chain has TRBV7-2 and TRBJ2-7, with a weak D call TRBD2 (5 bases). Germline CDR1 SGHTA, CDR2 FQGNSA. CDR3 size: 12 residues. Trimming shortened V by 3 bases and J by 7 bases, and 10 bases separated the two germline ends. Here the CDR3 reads CASSFTRGEQYF. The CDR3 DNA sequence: TGTGCCAGCAGCTTTACGAGAGGGGAGCAGTACTTC.

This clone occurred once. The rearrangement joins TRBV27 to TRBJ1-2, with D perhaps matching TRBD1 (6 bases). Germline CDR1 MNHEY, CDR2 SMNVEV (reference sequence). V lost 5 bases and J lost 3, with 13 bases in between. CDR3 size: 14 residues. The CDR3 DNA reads TGTGCCAGCAGTAGGACAGTGACTGACTATGGCTACACCTTC. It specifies CASSRTVTDYGYTF.

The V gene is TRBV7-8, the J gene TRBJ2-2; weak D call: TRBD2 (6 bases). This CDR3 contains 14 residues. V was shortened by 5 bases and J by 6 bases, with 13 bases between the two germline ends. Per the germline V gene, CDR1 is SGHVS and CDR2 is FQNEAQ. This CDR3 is CASSPTRTPGELFF. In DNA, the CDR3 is TGTGCCAGCAGCCCGACTAGAACCCCCGGGGAGCTGTTTTTT.

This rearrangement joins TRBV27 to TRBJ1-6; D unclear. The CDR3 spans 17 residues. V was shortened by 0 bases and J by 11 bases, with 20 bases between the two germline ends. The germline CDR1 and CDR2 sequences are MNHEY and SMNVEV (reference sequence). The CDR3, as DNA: TGTGCCAGCAGTTTATCCTGGAGGGCCCGGGTCAGAACACCCCTCCACTTT. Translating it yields CASSLSWRARVRTPLHF.

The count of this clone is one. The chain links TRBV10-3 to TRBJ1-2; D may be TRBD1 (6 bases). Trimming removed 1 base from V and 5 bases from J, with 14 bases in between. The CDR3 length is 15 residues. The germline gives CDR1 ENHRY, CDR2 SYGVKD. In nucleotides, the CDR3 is TGTGCCATCAGTGAGTTCTTGGGGGCTAGGTATGGCTACACCTTC. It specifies CAISEFLGARYGYTF.

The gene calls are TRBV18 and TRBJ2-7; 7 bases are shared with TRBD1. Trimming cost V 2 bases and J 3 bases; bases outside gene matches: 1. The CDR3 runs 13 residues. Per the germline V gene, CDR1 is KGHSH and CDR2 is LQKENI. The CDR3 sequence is CASSPGDSYEQYF. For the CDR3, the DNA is TGTGCCAGCTCACCAGGGGACAGCTACGAGCAGTACTTC.

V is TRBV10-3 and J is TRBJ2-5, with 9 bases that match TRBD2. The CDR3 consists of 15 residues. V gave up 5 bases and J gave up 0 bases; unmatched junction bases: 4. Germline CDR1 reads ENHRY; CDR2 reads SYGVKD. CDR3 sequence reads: CAISKRGADQETQYF. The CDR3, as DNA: TGTGCCATCAGTAAGCGGGGGGCGGACCAAGAGACCCAGTACTTC.

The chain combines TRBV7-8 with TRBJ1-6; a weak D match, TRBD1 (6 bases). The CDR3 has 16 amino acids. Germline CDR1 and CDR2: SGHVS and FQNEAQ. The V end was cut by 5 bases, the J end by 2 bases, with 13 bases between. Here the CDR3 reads CASSPLQGTYNSPLHF. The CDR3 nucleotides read TGTGCCAGCAGCCCCCTACAGGGAACCTATAATTCACCCCTCCACTTT.